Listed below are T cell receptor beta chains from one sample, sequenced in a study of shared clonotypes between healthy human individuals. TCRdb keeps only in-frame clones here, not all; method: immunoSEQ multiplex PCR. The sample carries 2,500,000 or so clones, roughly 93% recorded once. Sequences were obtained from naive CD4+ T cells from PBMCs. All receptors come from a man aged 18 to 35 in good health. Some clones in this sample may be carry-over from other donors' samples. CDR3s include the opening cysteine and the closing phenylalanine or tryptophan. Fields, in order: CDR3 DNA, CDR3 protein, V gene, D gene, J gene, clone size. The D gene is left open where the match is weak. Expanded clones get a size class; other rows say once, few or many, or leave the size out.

TGTGCCAGCAGTGATTGGGGGCGGGAGTCCCCAGATACGCAGTATTTT CASSDWGRESPDTQYF TRBV6-1 NA TRBJ2-3 NA
TGTGCCAGCAGCTTAGGCCCCAAAGAGACCCAGTACTTC CASSLGPKETQYF TRBV7-2 NA TRBJ2-5 NA
TGTGCCAGCAGCTTAGCAGGGACGGGTGGCTACACCTTC CASSLAGTGGYTF TRBV11-2 NA TRBJ1-2 NA
TGCGCCAGCAGCCAAGGGGTCCAGGGGGCGTCTGGCTACACCTTC CASSQGVQGASGYTF TRBV4-3 TRBD1 TRBJ1-2 once
TGTGCCAGCAGTTCCGCGATCCAAAACATTCAGTACTTC CASSSAIQNIQYF TRBV6-6 NA TRBJ2-4 NA
TGTGCCAGCAGTGCCGGCGGACAGGGAAGAGTAGCTTTCTTT CASSAGGQGRVAFF TRBV6-5 TRBD1 TRBJ1-1 NA
TGTGCCAGTAGTATCGGGGGCCTCAATGAGCAGTTCTTC CASSIGGLNEQFF TRBV19 NA TRBJ2-1 NA
TGTGCCTGGGTTTCCCGGGCCGGGGATACGCAGTATTTT CAWVSRAGDTQYF TRBV30 NA TRBJ2-3 NA
TGTGCCACCGACCCGTCAGGGGCTGGGGCCAACGTCCTGACTTTC CATDPSGAGANVLTF TRBV2 NA TRBJ2-6 NA
TGTGCCATCAGTGAGGGGACAAATAGCAATCAGCCCCAGCATTTT CAISEGTNSNQPQHF TRBV10-3 NA TRBJ1-5 NA
TGTGCCAGCAGGAGGGACTTTCTATCCTACGAGCAGTACTTC CASRRDFLSYEQYF TRBV5-4 NA TRBJ2-7 NA
TGCGCCAGCAGCTTGGAGGAAGGCACTGAAGCTTTCTTT CASSLEEGTEAFF TRBV5-1 NA TRBJ1-1 NA
TGCGCCAGCAGCTTGTCCCCCCCAGGGGTGGGTTACGAGCAGTACTTC CASSLSPPGVGYEQYF TRBV5-1 NA TRBJ2-7 NA
TGTGCCAGCAGTACCCGCGGGGTAAGCACAGATACGCAGTATTTT CASSTRGVSTDTQYF TRBV9 NA TRBJ2-3 NA
TGTGCCAGCAGTTTAATTGGACACTGGAAGGGGTACAATGAGCAGTTCTTC CASSLIGHWKGYNEQFF TRBV28 NA TRBJ2-1 NA
TGTGCCGGACGGGACGGCGGTTCCTACGAGCAGTACTTC CAGRDGGSYEQYF TRBV6-1 NA TRBJ2-7 NA
TGTGCCAGCAGCTTAGATCTAGAGACGCAGTATTTT CASSLDLETQYF TRBV7-2 NA TRBJ2-3 NA
TGTGCCAGCAGCTTACCAGCATACACTGAAGCTTTCTTT CASSLPAYTEAFF TRBV7-2 NA TRBJ1-1 few
TGTGCCAGCAGCCAACAGGCGGGGAGCACTGAAGCTTTCTTT CASSQQAGSTEAFF TRBV14 NA TRBJ1-1 few
TGTGCCTGGAGTGACCAGCAGGGGTATAACGAGCAGTACTTC CAWSDQQGYNEQYF TRBV30 NA TRBJ2-7 NA
TGTGCCAGCAGTGAAAAGGGGGGCGCTTATGGCTACACCTTC CASSEKGGAYGYTF TRBV6-1 NA TRBJ1-2 NA
TGTGCCAGCGCCCCGGGAAGGACGAGACAGCCCCAGCATTTT CASAPGRTRQPQHF TRBV6-4 NA TRBJ1-5 NA
TGTGCCAGCAGTGTGAGGGGCAATCAGCCCCAGCATTTT CASSVRGNQPQHF TRBV2 NA TRBJ1-5 NA
TGCGCCAGCAGCTTGGCCCCCGGGACAGGAGGAGGCGGCACTGAAGCTTTCTTT CASSLAPGTGGGGTEAFF TRBV5-1 TRBD1 TRBJ1-1 NA
TGTGCCAGCAGCCCGGGACTAGCGGTGAGCGAGCAGTACTTC CASSPGLAVSEQYF TRBV7-3 TRBD2 TRBJ2-7 NA
TGTGCCAGCAGCTCGCAACGGGACACCATATATTTT CASSSQRDTIYF TRBV7-2 NA TRBJ1-3 NA
TGTGCCAGCAGCTTAGGGGCAATCACTGAAGCTTTCTTT CASSLGAITEAFF TRBV7-2 NA TRBJ1-1 NA
TGTGCCAGCTCCGGGACTAGCCGATCAGATACGCAGTATTTT CASSGTSRSDTQYF TRBV11-3 TRBD2 TRBJ2-3 once
TGTGCCAGCAGTGAACGGATCGGGGGGGCCCTCTCCTACGAGCAGTACTTC CASSERIGGALSYEQYF TRBV2 TRBD2 TRBJ2-7 NA